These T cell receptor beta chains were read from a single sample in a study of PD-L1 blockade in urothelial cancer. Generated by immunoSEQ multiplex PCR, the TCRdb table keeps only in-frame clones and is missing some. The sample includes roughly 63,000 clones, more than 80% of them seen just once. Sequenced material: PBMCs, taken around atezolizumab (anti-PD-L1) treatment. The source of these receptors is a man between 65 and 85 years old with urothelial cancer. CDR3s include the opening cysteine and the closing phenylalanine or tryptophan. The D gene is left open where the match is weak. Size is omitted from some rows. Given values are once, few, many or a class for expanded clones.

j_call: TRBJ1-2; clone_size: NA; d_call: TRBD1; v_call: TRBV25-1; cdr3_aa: CASVPPGGSGYTF; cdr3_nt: TGTGCCAGCGTCCCTCCAGGGGGAAGCGGCTACACCTTC
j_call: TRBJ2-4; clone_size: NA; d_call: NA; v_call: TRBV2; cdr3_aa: CASPVWRLLAKNIQYF; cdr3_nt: TGTGCCAGCCCCGTGTGGAGGCTCCTAGCCAAAAACATTCAGTACTTC
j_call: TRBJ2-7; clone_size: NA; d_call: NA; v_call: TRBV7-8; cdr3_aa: CASSLVPGIHYEQYF; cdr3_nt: TGTGCCAGCAGCTTAGTTCCGGGGATTCACTACGAGCAGTACTTC
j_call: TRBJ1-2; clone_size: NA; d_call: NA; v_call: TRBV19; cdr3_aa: CASSPGTWDYGYTF; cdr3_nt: TGTGCCAGTAGTCCCGGGACATGGGACTATGGCTACACCTTC
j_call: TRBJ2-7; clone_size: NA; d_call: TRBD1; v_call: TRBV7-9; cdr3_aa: CASSALGQGPSYEQYF; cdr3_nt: TGTGCCAGCAGCGCACTTGGACAGGGGCCTTCCTACGAGCAGTACTTC
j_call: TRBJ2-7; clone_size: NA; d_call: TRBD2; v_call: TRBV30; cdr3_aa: CAWTSGRAHEQYF; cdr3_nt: TGTGCCTGGACTAGCGGGAGGGCCCACGAGCAGTACTTC
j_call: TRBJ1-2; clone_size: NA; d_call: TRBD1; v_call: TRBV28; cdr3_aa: CASSSGTGGRYGYTF; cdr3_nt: TGTGCCAGCAGTTCCGGGACAGGGGGAAGGTATGGCTACACCTTC
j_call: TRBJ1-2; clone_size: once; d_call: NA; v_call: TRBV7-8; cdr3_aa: CASSLAPGLYGYTF; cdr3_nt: TGTGCCAGCAGCTTAGCGCCAGGGCTATATGGCTACACCTTC
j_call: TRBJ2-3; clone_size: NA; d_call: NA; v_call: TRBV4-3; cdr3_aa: CASSQDGVATDTQYF; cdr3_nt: TGCGCCAGCAGCCAAGACGGAGTAGCAACAGATACGCAGTATTTT
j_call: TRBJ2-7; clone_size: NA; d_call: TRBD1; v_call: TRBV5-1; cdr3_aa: CASSQGTEYEQYF; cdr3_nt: TGCGCCAGCAGCCAAGGGACAGAATACGAGCAGTACTTC
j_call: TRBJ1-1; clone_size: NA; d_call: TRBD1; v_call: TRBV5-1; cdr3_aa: CASSELTGENTEAFF; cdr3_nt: TGCGCCAGCAGCGAGTTGACAGGGGAGAACACTGAAGCTTTCTTT
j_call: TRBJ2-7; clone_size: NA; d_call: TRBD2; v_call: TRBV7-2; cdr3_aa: CASSLAGSGAPYEQYF; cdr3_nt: TGTGCCAGCAGCTTAGCGGGTAGCGGGGCCCCCTACGAGCAGTACTTC
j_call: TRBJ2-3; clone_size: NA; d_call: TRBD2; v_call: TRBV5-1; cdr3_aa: CASSLELADTDTQYF; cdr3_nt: TGCGCCAGCAGCTTGGAACTAGCGGACACAGATACGCAGTATTTT
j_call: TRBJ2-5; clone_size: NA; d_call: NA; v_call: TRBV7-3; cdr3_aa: CASSRRPGTPYQETQYF; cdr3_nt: TGTGCCAGCAGCCGCCGCCCCGGGACACCGTACCAAGAGACCCAGTACTTC
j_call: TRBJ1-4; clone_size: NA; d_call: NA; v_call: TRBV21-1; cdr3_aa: CASSKRGTGYYGEKLFF; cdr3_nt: TGTGCCAGCAGCAAAAGAGGGACAGGGTACTATGGGGAAAAACTGTTTTTT
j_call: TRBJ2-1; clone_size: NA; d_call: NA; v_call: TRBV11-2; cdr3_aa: CASSLNRDLFLF; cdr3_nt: TGTGCCAGCAGCCTAAACCGGGATCTTTTTCTCTTC
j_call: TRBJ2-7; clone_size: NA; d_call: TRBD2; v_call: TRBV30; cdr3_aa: CAWSKLGRDEQYF; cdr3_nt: TGTGCCTGGAGTAAACTGGGGAGGGACGAGCAGTACTTC
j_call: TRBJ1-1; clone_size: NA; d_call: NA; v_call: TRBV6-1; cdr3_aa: CASTLEVYTEAFF; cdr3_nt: TGTGCCAGCACCCTCGAGGTGTACACTGAAGCTTTCTTT
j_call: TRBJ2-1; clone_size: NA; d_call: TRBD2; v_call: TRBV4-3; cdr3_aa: CASSQEGTSAYNEQFF; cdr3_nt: TGCGCCAGCAGCCAAGAAGGGACTAGCGCCTACAATGAGCAGTTCTTC
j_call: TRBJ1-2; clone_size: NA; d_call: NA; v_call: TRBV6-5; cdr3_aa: CASSYRQASYGYTF; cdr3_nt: TGTGCCAGCAGTTACCGACAGGCCTCATATGGCTACACCTTC
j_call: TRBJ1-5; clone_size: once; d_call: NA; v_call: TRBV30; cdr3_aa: CAWSVRRVNQPQHF; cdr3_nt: TGTGCCTGGAGTGTACGCAGGGTTAATCAGCCCCAGCATTTT
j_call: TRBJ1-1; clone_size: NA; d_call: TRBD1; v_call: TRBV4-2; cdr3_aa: CASSQEETGFTEAFF; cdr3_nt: TGTGCCAGCAGCCAAGAAGAGACAGGGTTCACTGAAGCTTTCTTT
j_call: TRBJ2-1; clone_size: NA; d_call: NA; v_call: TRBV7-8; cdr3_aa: CASSKGLANEQFF; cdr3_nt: TGTGCCAGCAGCAAAGGCCTAGCCAATGAGCAGTTCTTC
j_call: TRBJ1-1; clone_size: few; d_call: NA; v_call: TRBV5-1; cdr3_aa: CASSPLQGNTEAFF; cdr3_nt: TGCGCCAGCAGCCCACTCCAGGGAAACACTGAAGCTTTCTTT
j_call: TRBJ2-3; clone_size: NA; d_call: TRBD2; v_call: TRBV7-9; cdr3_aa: CASSHTSGSTDTQYF; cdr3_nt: TGTGCCAGCAGCCATACTAGCGGGAGCACAGATACGCAGTATTTT
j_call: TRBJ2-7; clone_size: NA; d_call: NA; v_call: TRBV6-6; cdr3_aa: CASSLNRDDEQYF; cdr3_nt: TGTGCCAGCAGTTTGAACAGGGATGACGAGCAGTACTTC
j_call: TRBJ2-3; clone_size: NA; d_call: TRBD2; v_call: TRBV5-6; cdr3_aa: CASSELQRGGDTQYF; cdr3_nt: TGTGCCAGCAGCGAATTGCAGCGGGGAGGGGATACGCAGTATTTT
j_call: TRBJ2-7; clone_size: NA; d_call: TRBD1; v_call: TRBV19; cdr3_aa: CATTSGTGNYEQYF; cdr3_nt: TGTGCCACCACGTCCGGGACAGGGAACTACGAGCAGTACTTC
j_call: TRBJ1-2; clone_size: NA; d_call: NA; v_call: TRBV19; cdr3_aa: CASSKSDYYGYTF; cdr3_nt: TGTGCCAGTAGTAAGTCGGACTACTATGGCTACACCTTC
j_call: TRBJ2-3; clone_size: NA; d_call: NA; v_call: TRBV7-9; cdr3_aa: CASSPTDGKGAQYF; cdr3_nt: TGTGCCAGCAGCCCGACAGACGGAAAGGGGGCGCAGTATTTT
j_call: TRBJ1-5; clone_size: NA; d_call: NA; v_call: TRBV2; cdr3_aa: CASSVGSGGFQPQHF; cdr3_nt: TGTGCCAGCAGTGTTGGTTCAGGCGGGTTTCAGCCCCAGCATTTT
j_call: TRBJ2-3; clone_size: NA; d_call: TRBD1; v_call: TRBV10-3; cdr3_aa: CAIGTGTDTQYF; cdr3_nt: TGTGCCATCGGGACAGGCACAGATACGCAGTATTTT
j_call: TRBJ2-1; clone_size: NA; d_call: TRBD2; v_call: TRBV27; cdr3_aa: CASSSTSGAYNEQFF; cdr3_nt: TGTGCCAGCAGTTCGACTAGCGGAGCCTACAATGAGCAGTTCTTC
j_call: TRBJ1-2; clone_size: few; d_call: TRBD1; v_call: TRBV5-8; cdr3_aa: CASSPRTGWSYGYTF; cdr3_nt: TGTGCCAGCAGCCCAAGGACAGGGTGGAGCTATGGCTACACCTTC
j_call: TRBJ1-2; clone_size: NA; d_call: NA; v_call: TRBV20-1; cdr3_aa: CSAREVYGYTF; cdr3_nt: TGCAGTGCCCGGGAAGTCTATGGCTACACCTTC
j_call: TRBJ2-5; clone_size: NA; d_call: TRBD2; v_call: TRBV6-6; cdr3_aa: CASSPPSGSSETQYF; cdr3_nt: TGTGCCAGCAGTCCTCCTAGCGGGTCATCAGAGACCCAGTACTTC
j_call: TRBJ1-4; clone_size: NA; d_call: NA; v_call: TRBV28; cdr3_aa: CASSSGGRMGEKLFF; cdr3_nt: TGTGCCAGCAGTTCCGGGGGGAGGATGGGTGAAAAACTGTTTTTT
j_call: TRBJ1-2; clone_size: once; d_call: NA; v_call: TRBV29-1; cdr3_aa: CSVEPPENYGYTF; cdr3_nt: TGCAGCGTTGAACCCCCAGAGAACTATGGCTACACCTTT
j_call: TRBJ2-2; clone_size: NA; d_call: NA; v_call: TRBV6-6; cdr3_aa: CASSWATGELFF; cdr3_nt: TGTGCCAGCAGTTGGGCAACCGGGGAGCTGTTTTTT
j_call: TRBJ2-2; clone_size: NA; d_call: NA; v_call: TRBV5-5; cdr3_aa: CASSLASGLSTGELFF; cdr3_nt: TGTGCCAGCAGCTTGGCCTCAGGGTTGAGCACCGGGGAGCTGTTTTTT
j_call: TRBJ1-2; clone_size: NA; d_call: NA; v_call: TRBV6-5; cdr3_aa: CASSSNGQGGYGYTF; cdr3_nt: TGTGCCAGCAGTTCCAACGGACAAGGGGGCTATGGCTACACCTTC
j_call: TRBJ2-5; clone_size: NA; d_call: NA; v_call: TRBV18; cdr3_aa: CASSPLSGQETQYF; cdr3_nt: TGTGCCAGCTCACCACTATCAGGGCAAGAGACCCAGTACTTC
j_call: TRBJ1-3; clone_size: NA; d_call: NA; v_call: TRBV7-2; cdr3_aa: CASSARRDSGNTIYF; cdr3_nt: TGTGCCAGCAGCGCTCGACGGGACTCTGGAAACACCATATATTTT
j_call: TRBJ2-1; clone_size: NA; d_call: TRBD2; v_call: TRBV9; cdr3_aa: CASSVRSGRYNEQFF; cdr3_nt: TGTGCCAGCAGCGTACGGAGCGGGAGGTACAATGAGCAGTTCTTC
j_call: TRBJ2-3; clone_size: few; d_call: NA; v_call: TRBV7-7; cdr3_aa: CASSLGGADTQYF; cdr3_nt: TGTGCTAGCAGCTTAGGGGGGGCAGATACGCAGTATTTT
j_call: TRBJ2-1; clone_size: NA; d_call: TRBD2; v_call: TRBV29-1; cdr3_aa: CSVGGGSYNEQFF; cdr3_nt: TGCAGCGTCGGCGGGGGATCCTACAATGAGCAGTTCTTC
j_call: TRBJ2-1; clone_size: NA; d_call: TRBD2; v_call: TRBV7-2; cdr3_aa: CASSLGGSVNEQFF; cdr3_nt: TGTGCCAGCAGCTTGGGCGGGAGTGTCAATGAGCAGTTCTTC
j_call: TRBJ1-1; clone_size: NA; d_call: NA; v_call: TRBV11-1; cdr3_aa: CASSRVGAVTEAFF; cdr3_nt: TGTGCCAGCAGCCGGGTGGGGGCGGTCACTGAAGCTTTCTTT
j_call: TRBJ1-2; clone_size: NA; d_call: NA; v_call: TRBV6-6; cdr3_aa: CASSGANYGYTF; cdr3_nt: TGTGCCAGCAGTGGGGCGAACTATGGCTACACCTTC
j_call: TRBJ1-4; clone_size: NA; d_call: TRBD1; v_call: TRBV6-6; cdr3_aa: CASSKDRVGEKLFF; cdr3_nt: TGTGCCAGCAGTAAAGACAGGGTCGGTGAAAAACTGTTTTTT
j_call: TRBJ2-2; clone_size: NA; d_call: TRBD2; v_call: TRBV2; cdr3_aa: CASSEMGGAGTGELFF; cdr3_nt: TGTGCCAGCAGTGAAATGGGAGGGGCGGGCACCGGGGAGCTGTTTTTT
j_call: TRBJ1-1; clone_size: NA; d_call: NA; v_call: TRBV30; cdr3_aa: CAWSKGGFAAAFF; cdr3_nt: TGTGCCTGGAGTAAAGGAGGTTTTGCGGCAGCTTTCTTT
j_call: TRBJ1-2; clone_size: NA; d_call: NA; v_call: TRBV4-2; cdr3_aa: CASSQDGGGGYGYTF; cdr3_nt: TGTGCCAGCAGCCAAGATGGGGGAGGAGGCTATGGCTACACCTTC
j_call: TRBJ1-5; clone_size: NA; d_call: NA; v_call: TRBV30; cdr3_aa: CAWSVRSNQPQHF; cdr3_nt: TGTGCCTGGAGTGTACGGAGCAATCAGCCCCAGCATTTT
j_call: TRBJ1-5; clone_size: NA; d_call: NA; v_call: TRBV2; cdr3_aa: CASGRLSGGQPQHF; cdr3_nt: TGTGCCAGCGGGCGATTATCCGGGGGGCAGCCCCAGCATTTT